The clone carrying this TCR beta chain was recorded a few times. What it recognizes is unknown. The sample is drawn from a study of shared clonotypes between healthy human individuals. Study summary: Each donor's CD4 naive and CD4 memory cells filled three plates apiece, CD8 naive two, and CD8 memory one. Broader study findings: Among non-shared clonotypes, generation probabilities were lower than among those shared by all four donors. Relative to memory subsets, naive subsets generally showed larger estimated richness.

The germline CDR1 and CDR2 sequences are WSHSY and SAAADI. The CDR3 is 13 amino acids. V lost 6 bases and J 5 bases, leaving 13 bases between the germline ends. The data were produced by immunoSEQ multiplex PCR, yet TCRdb's version contains in-frame clones alone and is incomplete. This table has about 1 million clones, about three quarters appearing once. Splitting of CD4+ cells produced CD45RA+ naive and CD45RA-negative memory subsets. The material sequenced was memory CD4+ T cells sorted from blood. The subset was: CD45RA-negative fraction. The J gene is TRBJ2-5, the V gene TRBV10-2, with D possibly being TRBD2 (5 bases). The TCR was taken from a young man in good health. CDR3 DNA: TGCGCCAGCAGCGACTACGGTGCGGAGACCCAGTACTTC. The encoded protein is CASSDYGAETQYF.